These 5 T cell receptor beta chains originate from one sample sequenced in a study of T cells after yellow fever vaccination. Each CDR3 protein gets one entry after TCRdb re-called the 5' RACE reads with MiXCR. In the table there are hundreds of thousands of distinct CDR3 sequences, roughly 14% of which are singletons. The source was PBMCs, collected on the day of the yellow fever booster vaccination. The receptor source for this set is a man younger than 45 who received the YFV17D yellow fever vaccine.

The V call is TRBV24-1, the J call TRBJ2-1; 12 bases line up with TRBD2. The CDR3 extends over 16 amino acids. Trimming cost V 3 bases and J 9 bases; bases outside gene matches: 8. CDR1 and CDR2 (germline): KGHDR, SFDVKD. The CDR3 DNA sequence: TGTGCCACCAGTGATGCGACTAGCGGGAGTTTTGGTGAGCAGTTCTTC. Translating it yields CATSDATSGSFGEQFF.

CDR3 nucleotide sequence: TGTGCCAGCAGTGAACTGTACCGGGGTGGCACTGAAGCTTTCTTT. Translated, it gives CASSELYRGGTEAFF. The chain carries TRBV6-1 and TRBJ1-1; D is undetermined. The V end lost 2 bases, the J end lost 4 bases, and 14 bases lay between the germline ends. Germline values: CDR1 MNHNS, CDR2 SASEGT. This CDR3 is 15 amino acids long.

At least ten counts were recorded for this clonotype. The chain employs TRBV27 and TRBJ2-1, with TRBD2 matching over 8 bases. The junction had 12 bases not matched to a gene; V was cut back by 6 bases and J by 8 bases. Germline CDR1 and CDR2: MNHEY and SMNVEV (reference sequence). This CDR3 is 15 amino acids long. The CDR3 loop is CASSLSGSEGYEQFF. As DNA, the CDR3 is TGTGCCAGCAGCCTCAGCGGGAGCGAAGGGTATGAGCAGTTCTTC.

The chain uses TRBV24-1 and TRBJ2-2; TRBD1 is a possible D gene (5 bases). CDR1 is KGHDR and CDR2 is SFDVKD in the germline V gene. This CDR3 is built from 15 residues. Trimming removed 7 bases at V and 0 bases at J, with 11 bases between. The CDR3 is CATSRTGANTGELFF. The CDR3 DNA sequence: TGTGCCACCAGCCGCACAGGAGCGAACACCGGGGAGCTGTTTTTT.

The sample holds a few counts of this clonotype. The CDR3 spells CASSLSRGMSEAFF. CDR3 nucleotides: TGTGCCAGCAGTTTATCGAGGGGAATGTCTGAAGCTTTCTTT. V gene TRBV28 combines with J gene TRBJ1-1; D is possibly TRBD1 (5 bases). V gave up 1 base and J gave up 6 bases, with 12 bases separating them. CDR1 is MDHEN, CDR2 SYDVKM, per germline. The CDR3 sequence is 14 residues long.